Below, 14 T cell receptor beta chains from the same sample are listed, as sequenced in a study of blood T cell repertoires in COVID-19. The protocol was immunoSEQ multiplex PCR, while the TCRdb copy is restricted to in-frame clones and leaves out a portion. The sample carries almost 200,000 clones, around 90% recorded once. Sequencing used PBMCs or T cells enriched from blood (not recorded which). These receptors all stem from a woman aged 18-35 years who had recovered from COVID-19.

The chain has TRBV5-5 and TRBJ2-6, with 10 bases fitting TRBD1. This CDR3 region has 18 residues. V lost 2 bases to trimming and J lost 0 bases; unmatched junction nucleotides: 5. Per germline, CDR1 SGHKS and CDR2 YYEKEE (reference sequence). The DNA of the CDR3 is TGTGCCAGCAGCTTCGGGGGACAGGGGTTCTCTGGGGCCAACGTCCTGACTTTC. Its protein is CASSFGGQGFSGANVLTF.

V and J are TRBV28 and TRBJ1-2; a weak D match, TRBD1 (5 bases). Trimming left V 5 bases short and J 4 bases short, with 17 bases between. The CDR3 has 15 amino acids. Germline CDR1 MDHEN, CDR2 SYDVKM. CDR3 in DNA: TGTGCCAGCAGTGATGTGGGGGGAAATCGCTATGGCTACACCTTC. This sequence encodes CASSDVGGNRYGYTF.

This clone appeared once. V gene TRBV11-3 combines with J gene TRBJ1-2; D may be TRBD1 (5 bases). The germline gives CDR1 SGHNT, CDR2 YENEEA. Trimming cost V 2 bases and J 1 base, with 23 bases left between them. CDR3 length equals 19 residues. CDR3 DNA: TGTGCCAGCAGCTTAAGGGATCAAGAGGCAGGGCACCTTAACTATGGCTACACCTTC. This gives the protein CASSLRDQEAGHLNYGYTF. Filled out from reference TRBV11-3 and TRBJ1-2, the complete variable domain reads EAGVVQSPRYKIIEKKQPVAFWCNPISGHNTLYWYLQNLGQGPELLIRYENEEAVDDSQLPKDRFSAERLKGVDSTLKIQPAELGDSAVYLCASSLRDQEAGHLNYGYTFGSGTRLTVV.

The chain has TRBV27 and TRBJ2-1; 9 nucleotides agree with TRBD2. Germline V gene sequence: CDR1 MNHEY, CDR2 SMNVEV (reference sequence). The CDR3 runs 14 residues. After removal of 3 bases from V and 7 bases from J, the junction contained 4 bases not matched to a gene. The CDR3 protein is CASSFSGGSNEQFF. The CDR3 coding sequence is TGTGCCAGCAGTTTTAGCGGGGGAAGTAATGAGCAGTTCTTC.

V and J are TRBV5-1 and TRBJ1-2; TRBD1 agrees at 8 bases. The junction had 12 bases not matched to a gene; V was cut back by 4 bases and J by 4 bases. Per the germline V gene, CDR1 is SGHRS and CDR2 is YFSETQ. There are 16 residues in the CDR3. The DNA for the CDR3 is TGCGCCAGCAGCATACAAGGACAGGGAGGATTCTATGGCTACACCTTC. Its protein product is CASSIQGQGGFYGYTF.

This chain links TRBV19 with TRBJ1-2, with D uncertain. The V end was cut by 6 bases, the J end by 1 base, with 9 bases between. Germline CDR1 is LNHDA and CDR2 is SQIVND (reference sequence). CDR3 length equals 13 residues. DNA for the CDR3: TGTGCCAGTAGCCGTGGGAGTAACTATGGCTACACCTTC. It specifies CASSRGSNYGYTF.

The gene calls are TRBV12-3 or TRBV12-4 and TRBJ2-7; D call uncertain. V was cut by 5 bases and J by 1 base, with 9 bases left in between. The CDR3 has 13 residues. For the CDR3, the DNA is TGTGCCAGCAGTACAGTTAGTTCCTACGAGCAGTACTTC. Its translation: CASSTVSSYEQYF.

The chain joins TRBV7-9 to TRBJ1-1, with TRBD1 identical over 8 bases. This CDR3 is 15 amino acids long. J lost 1 base, V lost 5 bases, and 6 bases had no gene match. Per the germline V gene, CDR1 is SEHNR and CDR2 is FQNEAQ (reference sequence). CDR3 sequence (DNA): TGTGCCAGCAGCCCTTCAGGGGGCTGGAACACTGAAGCTTTCTTT. This encodes CASSPSGGWNTEAFF.

This clone appeared a few times. The chain couples TRBV4-2 to TRBJ1-3; no clear D gene. V gave up 0 bases and J gave up 3 bases, with 12 bases separating them. There are 16 residues in the CDR3. Per germline, CDR1 LGHNA and CDR2 YNFKEQ. CDR3 amino acids: CASSQEIVTFGNTIYF. CDR3 nucleotides: TGTGCCAGCAGCCAAGAAATTGTTACATTTGGAAACACCATATATTTT.

V usage is TRBV25-1 and J usage is TRBJ1-2, with 7 bases identical to TRBD1. Germline CDR1 reads MGHDK; CDR2 reads SYGVNS. There are 11 residues in the CDR3. The trim removed 10 bases at V and 8 bases at J, leaving 7 bases unmatched. The CDR3 DNA reads as TGTGCCACCTTGGACAGGCGCGGCTACACCTTC. Protein product: CATLDRRGYTF.

This sequence joins TRBV6-4 and TRBJ2-1; the D is unclear. The CDR3 totals 16 residues. Deletions cut 0 bases from V and 0 bases from J, with 9 bases between. The germline gives CDR1 MRHNA, CDR2 SNTAGT. CDR3 loop: CASSDSVASSYNEQFF. The CDR3 DNA follows: TGTGCCAGCAGTGACTCGGTGGCTAGCTCCTACAATGAGCAGTTCTTC.

This chain joins TRBV5-4 and TRBJ1-4; 9 bases map to TRBD1. V lost 4 bases, J lost 8 bases, and 6 bases stayed unmatched. The CDR3 length is 14 residues. The germline V gene has CDR1 SGHNT and CDR2 YYREEE (reference sequence). The CDR3 DNA is TGTGCCAGCAGCCGGGACAGGGAAGGAGAAAAACTGTTTTTT. Its protein product is CASSRDREGEKLFF.

The chain links TRBV5-1 to TRBJ1-6, with D unclear. Germline CDR1 and CDR2: SGHRS and YFSETQ. CDR3 length equals 13 residues. Trimming took 7 bases from V and 10 from J, leaving 15 bases between them. The CDR3 here is CASRTGWESPLHF. The CDR3 DNA reads as TGCGCCAGCCGGACGGGATGGGAGTCACCCCTCCACTTT.

This chain joins TRBV15 and TRBJ2-1; D is perhaps TRBD2 (5 bases). V was cut by 4 bases and J by 6 bases, with 10 bases left in between. The CDR3 extends over 13 amino acids. Germline CDR1 is LNHNV and CDR2 is YYDKDF (reference sequence). The CDR3 nucleotides are TGTGCCACCAGCATAGGACTGGCCAATGAGCAGTTCTTC. It yields the protein CATSIGLANEQFF.